This record concerns one TCR beta chain sequence. Only a few counts were recorded for this clone. Its antigen is still unknown. Base qualities are not recorded, but no much larger clone differs from it by a single base. From each donor, a single peripheral blood sample of approximately 0.11 L on average was drawn into heparinised tubes. Naive, central memory, regulatory and stem cell-like memory CD4+ T cells were sorted on a BD FACSAria II using a panel including CD45RO, CCR7, CD25, CD127, CD95 and CD27. Every sorted population had a purity above 95%. PBMCs were separated immediately by Lymphoprep density gradient centrifugation and were stained directly, without being cultured. So that batch effects would be minimized, each experiment stained and sorted samples in pairs, pairing one healthy donor with one patient. The sample is drawn from a study of beta chain features in type 1 diabetes (dated by TCRdb to 2017 to 2018). About the full investigation: Mean age, gender distribution, total cell number and subset yield were not different between patients and healthy donors. In the study, TCRB repertoires of sorted circulating CD4+ T cell subsets from recently diagnosed type 1 diabetes patients were compared with those of matched healthy donors. Regulatory and stem cell-like memory subsets were isolated from only 8 patients and about eight healthy donors, whereas naive and central memory subsets came from all 28 donors. A total of approximately 110,000,000 sorted cells were examined across all samples, and a strong correlation was observed between cell number per subset and RNA yield. Study-wide findings and limitations: Naive, central memory and regulatory TCRB repertoires appeared to be more similar among patients than among healthy donors. Only small numbers of individuals were included in the HLA sub-analyses, which left unresolved whether HLA type had any influence on TCRB rearrangement. PCR might favor shorter templates, but patient and control samples were amplified and corrected together, so any skew would affect both groups equally. Because cDNA rather than genomic DNA was sequenced, highly expressing activated cells could have been over-represented, although no difference in activation and CD3 levels was found between groups. At VDJ recombination sites, type 1 diabetes patients had fewer insertions and more deleted nucleotides, which implies abnormalities in thymic rearrangement. Type 1 diabetes patients showed a moderate but significant shortening of TCRB CDR3 length in all four CD4+ subsets.

As encoded in the germline V gene, CDR1 is ENHRY while CDR2 is SYGVKD. From its cysteine to its phenylalanine, the CDR3 spans 14 amino acids. The sequence is cut down to CDR3 DNA, 42 bases in frame from base 1. V is reduced by 4 bases and J by 5 bases, leaving a spacing of 12 bases between them. The entire isolated RNA was reverse transcribed using the High Capacity cDNA Reverse Transcription Kit, and thus expressed TCRB transcripts were sequenced. Deep immunoSEQ sequencing was applied to naive, central memory and regulatory T cell samples, giving an average of roughly 3.5 million total reads per sample. Sorted cells were lysed in RLT buffer, and RNA was extracted using DNase-treated RNeasy Micro or Mini kits according to cell number. To prevent cross-contamination, every cell subset was processed on its own, while patient and healthy donor samples were processed together. The immunoSEQ multiplex PCR was used to amplify TCRB sequences from cDNA, generating 87-bp fragments that spanned the CDR3 region. Sequencing of the amplicons was performed on the Illumina HiSeq platform. In the paper's pipeline: PCR bias was corrected computationally using synthetic template baselines, and reads within Hamming distance 2 were collapsed, with unmergeable singletons discarded. By aligning reads against IMGT, V, D and J genes, CDR3 length, and insertions or deletions at six rearrangement sites were assigned. Within each subset, clonotype counts were normalized to the number of sorted cells before true diversity and Gini coefficients were calculated with the tcR R package. The overlap coefficient, calculated on TCRB nucleotide sequences, was used to measure repertoire sharing. Out-of-frame TCRB sequences from naive cells were analyzed as a proxy for the pre-selection repertoire. TCRdb obtained this table from immuneACCESS and retained in-frame rearrangements with V and J assigned. These tables miss some clones; where compared with another copy, unresolved V genes account for less than half of the shortfall, and the remainder is unexplained. V and J calls and clone size are as listed in that table; D and trimming were resolved from the DNA. The sample includes more than 350,000 clones, with more than 9.5% observed a single time. The ten most abundant clones make up 0.035% to 0.05% of the sample.

The receptor comes from a young woman in good health. Sequencing was performed on naive CD4+ T cells from blood. The sample's cell subset or site label, in plain terms: true naive CD4+ T cells. This sequence uses TRBV10-3 and TRBJ2-1; the D segment cannot be called with confidence. In nucleotides, the sequence is TGTGCCATCAGTGGGCGTGATATTCACAATGAGCAGTTCTTC. The encoded protein is CAISGRDIHNEQFF.